The rows below give T cell receptor beta chains drawn from one sample of a study of blood T cell repertoires in COVID-19. TCRdb's copy holds only in-frame clones and misses some; the assay was immunoSEQ multiplex PCR. Of 250,000 to 350,000 clones in the sample, roughly 90% were seen once. The sequenced material came from peripheral blood. These receptors were collected from an older woman with acute or convalescent COVID-19. Each CDR3 is given with its conserved first and last residue. The D gene is left open where the match is weak. Where a row states a size, it is once, few, many or the class of an expanded clone; other rows omit it.

TRBD1 | TRBJ2-7 | TRBV28 | - | TGTGCCAGCAGGCGACAGGGTTCAGGCGAGCAGTACTTC | CASRRQGSGEQYF
- | TRBJ1-1 | TRBV24-1 | few | TGTGCCACCAGTGACCCGCGGGAGGGGTCGAGGGCTTTCTTT | CATSDPREGSRAFF
TRBD2 | TRBJ2-1 | TRBV19 | - | TGTGCCAGTTTAGCGGGAGTAGGGAATGAGCAGTTCTTC | CASLAGVGNEQFF
- | TRBJ1-3 | TRBV7-8 | - | TGTGCCAGCAGCTCCAGGATGGTCTCTGGAAACACCATATATTTT | CASSSRMVSGNTIYF
- | TRBJ1-1 | TRBV30 | once | TGTGCCTGGAGGGGAGGGGTCACTGAAGCTTTCTTT | CAWRGGVTEAFF
- | TRBJ1-5 | TRBV19 | few | TGTGCCAGTAGTATTGGAGGGGGGGAACTAAATCAGCCCCAGCATTTT | CASSIGGGELNQPQHF
- | TRBJ2-7 | TRBV3-1/TRBV3-2 | - | TGTGCCAGCAGCCAGAACAGGGACACCTACGAGCAGTACTTC | CASSQNRDTYEQYF
TRBD2 | TRBJ2-1 | TRBV4-2 | - | TGTGCCAGCAGCCAAGATACTAGCGGGGTCTACAATGAGCAGTTCTTC | CASSQDTSGVYNEQFF
TRBD1 | TRBJ2-6 | TRBV7-9 | - | TGTGCCAGCCCCCCCCGCGTAGGGGGCTCCTCTGGGGCCAACGTCCTGACTTTC | CASPPRVGGSSGANVLTF
TRBD1 | TRBJ2-7 | TRBV7-2 | - | TGTGCCAGCAGCCCCCGGACAGGGGACCTATACGAGCAGTACTTC | CASSPRTGDLYEQYF
- | TRBJ1-5 | TRBV14 | - | TGTGCCAGCAGCCAAGTGAGCGGGACAAGTAGCAATCAGCCCCAGCATTTT | CASSQVSGTSSNQPQHF
TRBD1 | TRBJ1-2 | TRBV28 | - | TGTGCCAGCAGTACCAGGACAGGGTTGTTCTATGGCTACACCTTC | CASSTRTGLFYGYTF
- | TRBJ2-6 | TRBV14 | - | TGTGCCAGCAGCTCAACAACCTCTGGGGCCAACGTCCTGACTTTC | CASSSTTSGANVLTF
- | TRBJ2-2 | TRBV7-2 | - | TGTGCCAGCAGCTTAGCGGTCCGGACCGGGGAGCTGTTTTTT | CASSLAVRTGELFF
- | TRBJ1-2 | TRBV27 | - | TGTGCCAGCAGCGACAGATACTATGGCTACACCTTC | CASSDRYYGYTF
- | TRBJ2-5 | TRBV14 | - | TGTGCCAGCAGCCAAGTTTCAACCCAGTACTTC | CASSQVSTQYF
TRBD1 | TRBJ1-1 | TRBV19 | few | TGTGCCAGTATCTCTGGGACAGGGATAACTGAAGCTTTCTTT | CASISGTGITEAFF
- | TRBJ1-1 | TRBV5-1 | - | TGCGCCAGCAGCCAGGTAACCAACACTGAAGCTTTCTTT | CASSQVTNTEAFF
TRBD1 | TRBJ1-5 | TRBV7-2 | - | TGTGCCAGCAGCAGGGACAGCCTAAATCAGCCCCAGCATTTT | CASSRDSLNQPQHF
TRBD1 | TRBJ1-1 | TRBV27 | - | TGTGCCAGCAGTTTCAGGGGGGCGGCTGAAGCTTTCTTT | CASSFRGAAEAFF
- | TRBJ1-1 | TRBV27 | - | TGTGCCAGCAGACAGCCTTTGGAGGGGCGGAACACTGAAGCTTTCTTT | CASRQPLEGRNTEAFF
- | TRBJ1-5 | TRBV28 | - | TGTGCCAGCACCGAGATAAAGGGGCGGAATCAGCCCCAGCATTTT | CASTEIKGRNQPQHF
- | TRBJ2-3 | TRBV5-1 | - | TGCGCCAGCAGCTTGGCCTCGGATACGCAGTATTTT | CASSLASDTQYF
TRBD2 | TRBJ2-5 | TRBV14 | - | TGTGCCAGCAGCCAAAGAGCGGGAGGGCGGGAGACCCAGTACTTC | CASSQRAGGRETQYF
TRBD1 | TRBJ1-3 | TRBV7-6 | - | TGTGCCAGCAGCTTAGGACCGGGACAGGGTAGGAACACCATATATTTT | CASSLGPGQGRNTIYF
TRBD1 | TRBJ1-2 | TRBV4-1 | - | TGCGCCAGCAGCCAATTGGACAGGGGGCTAGTCGGCTACACCTTC | CASSQLDRGLVGYTF
- | TRBJ2-7 | TRBV18 | - | TGTGCCAGCTCACAGACAGGCGACCCCTACGAGCAGTACTTC | CASSQTGDPYEQYF
- | TRBJ2-7 | TRBV4-3 | - | TGCGCCAGCAGCCCCGGGGCTAGCGCCTACGAGCAGTACTTC | CASSPGASAYEQYF
TRBD2 | TRBJ2-1 | TRBV7-6 | - | TGTGCCAGCAGCTCCTCTCCGGGCGGGAGGGATTCCTACAATGAGCAGTTCTTC | CASSSSPGGRDSYNEQFF
- | TRBJ1-1 | TRBV6-5 | - | TGTGCCAGCAGTTACTCTGAGGGTAAGGGCACTGAAGCTTTCTTT | CASSYSEGKGTEAFF
TRBD2 | TRBJ2-5 | TRBV5-1 | - | TGCGCCAGCAGCTCCGGGACCACTAGCGGAATCCAAGAGACCCAGTACTTC | CASSSGTTSGIQETQYF